The present T cell receptor (beta chain) was sequenced within a study of blood T cell repertoires in COVID-19. The authors' processing: Reference gene primer amplification gave nucleated cell count estimates. Some clones are missing from TCRdb's copy, which holds only in-frame ones; the method was immunoSEQ multiplex PCR. The DNA gave D and trimming, while V, J and clone size come from that table. The data contain about 160,000 clones, roughly 80% of them singletons. The specimen sequenced was peripheral blood. The TCR was taken from a woman in her thirties or forties with COVID-19, enrolled during active disease.

The CDR3 DNA is TGTGCCAGCAGTAGGGATGCGGGGAGGACCTTC. It specifies CASSRDAGRTF. The J gene is TRBJ1-2, the V gene TRBV2; D ambiguous. There are 11 residues in the CDR3. The germline V gene encodes CDR1 SNHLY and CDR2 FYNNEI. Trimming took off 5 bases at V and 14 bases at J, with 15 bases between the two ends.